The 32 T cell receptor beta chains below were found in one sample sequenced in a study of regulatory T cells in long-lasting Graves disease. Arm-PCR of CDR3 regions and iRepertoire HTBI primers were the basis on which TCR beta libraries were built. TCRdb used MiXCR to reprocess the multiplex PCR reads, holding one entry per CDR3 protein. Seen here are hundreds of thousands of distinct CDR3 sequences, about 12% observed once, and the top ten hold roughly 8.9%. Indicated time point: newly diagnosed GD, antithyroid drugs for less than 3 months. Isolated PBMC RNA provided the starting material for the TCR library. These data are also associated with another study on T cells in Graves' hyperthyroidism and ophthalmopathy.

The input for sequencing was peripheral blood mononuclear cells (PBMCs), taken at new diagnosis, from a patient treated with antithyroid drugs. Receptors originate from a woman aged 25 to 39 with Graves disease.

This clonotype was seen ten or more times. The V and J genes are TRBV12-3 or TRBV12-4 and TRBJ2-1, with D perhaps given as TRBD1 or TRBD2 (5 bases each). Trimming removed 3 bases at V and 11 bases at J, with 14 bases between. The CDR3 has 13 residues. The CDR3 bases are TGTGCCAGCAGTTTGGGTGGGACCAGCCAGCAGTTCTTC. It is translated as CASSLGGTSQQFF.

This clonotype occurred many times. CDR3 nucleotides: TGTGCCAGCAGGGCCTCTAGCGGGAGTATGAACAATGAGCAGTTCTTC. It codes for CASRASSGSMNNEQFF. The chain is built from TRBV2 and TRBJ2-1; 10 nucleotides match TRBD2. V lost 6 bases to trimming and J lost 5 bases; unmatched junction nucleotides: 10. Germline V gene data show CDR1 as SNHLY and CDR2 as FYNNEI. The CDR3 is made up of 16 amino acids.

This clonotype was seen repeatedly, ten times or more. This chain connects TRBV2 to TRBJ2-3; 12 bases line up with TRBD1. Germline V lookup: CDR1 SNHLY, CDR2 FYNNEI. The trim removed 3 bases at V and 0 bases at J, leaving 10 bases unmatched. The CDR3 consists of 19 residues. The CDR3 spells CASSDLGTGGYMSTDTQYF. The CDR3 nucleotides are TGTGCCAGCAGTGATCTTGGGACAGGGGGCTACATGAGCACAGATACGCAGTATTTT.

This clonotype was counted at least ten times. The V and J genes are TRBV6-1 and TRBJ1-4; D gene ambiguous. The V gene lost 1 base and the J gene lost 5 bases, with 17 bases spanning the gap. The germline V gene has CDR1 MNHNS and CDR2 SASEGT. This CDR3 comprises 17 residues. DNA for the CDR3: TGTGCCAGCAGTGAAGTATTTCGTTGGTATCTAAATGAAAAACTGTTTTTT. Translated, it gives CASSEVFRWYLNEKLFF.

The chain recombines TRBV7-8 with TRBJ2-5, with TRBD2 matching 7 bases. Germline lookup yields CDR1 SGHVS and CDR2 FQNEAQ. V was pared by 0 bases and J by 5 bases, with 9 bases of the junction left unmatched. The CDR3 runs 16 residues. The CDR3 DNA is TGTGCCAGCAGCTTAGCCCTAGCGGCCGTGTGGGAGACCCAGTACTTC. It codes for CASSLALAAVWETQYF.

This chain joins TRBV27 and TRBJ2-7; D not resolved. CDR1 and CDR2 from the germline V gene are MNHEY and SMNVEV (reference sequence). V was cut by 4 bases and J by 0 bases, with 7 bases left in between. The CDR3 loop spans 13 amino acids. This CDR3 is CASSYQVSYEQYF. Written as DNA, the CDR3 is TGTGCCAGCAGTTATCAGGTCTCCTACGAGCAGTACTTC.

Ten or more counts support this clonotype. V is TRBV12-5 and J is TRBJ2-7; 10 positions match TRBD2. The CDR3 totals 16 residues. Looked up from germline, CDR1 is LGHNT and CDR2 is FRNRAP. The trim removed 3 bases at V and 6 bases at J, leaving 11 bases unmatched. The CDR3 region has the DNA TGTGCTAGTGGTTTAGGGCTAGCGGGAGTCTCCGGCGAGCAGTACTTC. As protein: CASGLGLAGVSGEQYF.

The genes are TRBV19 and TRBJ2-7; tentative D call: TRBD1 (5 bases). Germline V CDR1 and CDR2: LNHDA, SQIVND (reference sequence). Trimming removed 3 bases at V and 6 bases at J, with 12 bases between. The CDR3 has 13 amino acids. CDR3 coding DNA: TGTGCCAGTAGTATTGACAGATCTACCGAGCAGTACTTC. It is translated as CASSIDRSTEQYF.

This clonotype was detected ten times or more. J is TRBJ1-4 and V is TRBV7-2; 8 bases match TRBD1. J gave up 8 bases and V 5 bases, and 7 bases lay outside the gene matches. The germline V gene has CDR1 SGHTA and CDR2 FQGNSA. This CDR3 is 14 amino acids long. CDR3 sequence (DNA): TGTGCCAGCAGCATCGACAGGGGAAAAGAAAAACTGTTTTTT. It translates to CASSIDRGKEKLFF.

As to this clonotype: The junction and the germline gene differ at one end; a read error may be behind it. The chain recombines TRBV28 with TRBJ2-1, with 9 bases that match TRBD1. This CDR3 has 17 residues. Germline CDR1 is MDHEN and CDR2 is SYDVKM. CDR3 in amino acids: CASKETGGDTGTAFSLF. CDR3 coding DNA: TGTGCCAGCAAAGAAACAGGGGGCGACACCGGGACAGCCTTTTCACTCTTC.

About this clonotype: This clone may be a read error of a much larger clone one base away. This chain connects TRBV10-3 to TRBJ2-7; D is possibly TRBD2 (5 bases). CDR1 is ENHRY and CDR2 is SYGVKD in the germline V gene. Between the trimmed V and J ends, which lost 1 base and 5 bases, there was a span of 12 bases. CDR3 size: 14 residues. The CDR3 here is CAISEFWGVDEQYF. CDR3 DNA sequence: TGTGCCATCAGTGAGTTTTGGGGAGTCGACGAGCAGTACTTC.

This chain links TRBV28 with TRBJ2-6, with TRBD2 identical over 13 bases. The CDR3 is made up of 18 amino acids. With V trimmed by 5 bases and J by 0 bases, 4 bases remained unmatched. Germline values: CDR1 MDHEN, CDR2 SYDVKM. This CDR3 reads CASSLGLAGDSGANVLTF. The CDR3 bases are TGTGCCAGCAGTCTCGGACTAGCGGGGGACTCTGGGGCCAACGTCCTGACTTTC.

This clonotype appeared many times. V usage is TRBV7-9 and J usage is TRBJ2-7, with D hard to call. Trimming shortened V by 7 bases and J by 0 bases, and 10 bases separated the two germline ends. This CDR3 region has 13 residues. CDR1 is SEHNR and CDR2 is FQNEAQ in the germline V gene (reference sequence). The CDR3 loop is CASNGAFSYEQYF. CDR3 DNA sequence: TGTGCCAGCAACGGAGCCTTCTCCTACGAGCAGTACTTC.

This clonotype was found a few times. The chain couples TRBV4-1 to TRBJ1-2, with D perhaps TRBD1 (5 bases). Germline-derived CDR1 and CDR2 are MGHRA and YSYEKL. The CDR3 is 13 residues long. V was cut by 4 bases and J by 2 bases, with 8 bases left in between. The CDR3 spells CASSPGVNYGYTF. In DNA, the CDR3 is TGCGCCAGCAGCCCGGGGGTAAACTATGGCTACACCTTC.

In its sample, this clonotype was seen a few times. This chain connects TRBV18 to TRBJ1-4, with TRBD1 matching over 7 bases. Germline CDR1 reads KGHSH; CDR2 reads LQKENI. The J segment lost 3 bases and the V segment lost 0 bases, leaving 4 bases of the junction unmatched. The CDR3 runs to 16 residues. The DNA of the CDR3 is TGTGCCAGCTCACCACCCTTGACAGGGCCTAATGAAAAACTGTTTTTT. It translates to CASSPPLTGPNEKLFF.

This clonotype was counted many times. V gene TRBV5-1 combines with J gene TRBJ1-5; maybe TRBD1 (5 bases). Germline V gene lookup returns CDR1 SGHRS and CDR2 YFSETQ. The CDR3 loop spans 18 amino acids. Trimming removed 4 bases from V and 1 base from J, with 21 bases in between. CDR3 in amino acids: CASSGEGPRVESNQPQHF. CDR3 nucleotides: TGCGCCAGCAGCGGAGAGGGGCCTAGGGTTGAGAGCAATCAGCCCCAGCATTTT. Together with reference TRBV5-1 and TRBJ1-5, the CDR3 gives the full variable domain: KAGVTQTPRYLIKTRGQQVTLSCSPISGHRSVSWYQQTPGQGLQFLFEYFSETQRNKGNFPGRFSGRQFSNSRSEMNVSTLELGDSALYLCASSGEGPRVESNQPQHFGDGTRLSIL.

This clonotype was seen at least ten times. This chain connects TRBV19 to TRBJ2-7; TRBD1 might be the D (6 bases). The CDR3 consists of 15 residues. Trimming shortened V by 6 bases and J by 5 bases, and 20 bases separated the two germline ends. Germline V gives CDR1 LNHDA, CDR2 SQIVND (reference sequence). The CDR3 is CASSPVPTGRHEQYF. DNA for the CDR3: TGTGCCAGTAGCCCCGTCCCCACAGGGCGGCACGAGCAGTACTTC.

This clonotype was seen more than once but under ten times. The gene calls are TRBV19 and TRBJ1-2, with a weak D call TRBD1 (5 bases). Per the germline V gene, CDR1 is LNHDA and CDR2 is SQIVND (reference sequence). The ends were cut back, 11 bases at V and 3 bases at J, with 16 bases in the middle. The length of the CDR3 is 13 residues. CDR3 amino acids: CAVALRGYYGYTF. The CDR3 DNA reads TGTGCCGTAGCCCTAAGGGGCTACTATGGCTACACCTTC.

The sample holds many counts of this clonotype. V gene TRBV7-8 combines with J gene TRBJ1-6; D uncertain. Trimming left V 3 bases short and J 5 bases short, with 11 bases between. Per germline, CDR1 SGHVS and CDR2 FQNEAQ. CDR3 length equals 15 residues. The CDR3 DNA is TGTGCCAGCAGCTTGGGTAGACGCCATAATTCACCCCTCCACTTT. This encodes CASSLGRRHNSPLHF.

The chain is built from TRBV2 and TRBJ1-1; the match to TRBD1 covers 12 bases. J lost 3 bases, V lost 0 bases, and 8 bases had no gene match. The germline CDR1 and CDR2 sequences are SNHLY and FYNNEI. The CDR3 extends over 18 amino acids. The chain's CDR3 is CASSEASGTGGADTEAFF. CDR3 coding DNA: TGTGCCAGCAGTGAAGCTTCCGGGACAGGGGGCGCGGACACTGAAGCTTTCTTT.

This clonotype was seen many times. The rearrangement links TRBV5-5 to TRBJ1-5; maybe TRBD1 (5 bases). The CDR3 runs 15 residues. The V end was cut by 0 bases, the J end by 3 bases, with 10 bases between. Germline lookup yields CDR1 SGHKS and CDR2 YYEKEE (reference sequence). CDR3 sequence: CASSLVGQTNQPQHF. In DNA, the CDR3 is TGTGCCAGCAGCTTGGTGGGGCAAACCAATCAGCCCCAGCATTTT.

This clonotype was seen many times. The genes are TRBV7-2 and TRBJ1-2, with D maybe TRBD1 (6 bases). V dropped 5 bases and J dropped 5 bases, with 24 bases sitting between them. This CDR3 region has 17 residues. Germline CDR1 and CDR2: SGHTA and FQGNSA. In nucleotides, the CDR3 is TGTGCCAGCAGCCCCCTTCTTGGGGGCCGGAAGAAATATGGCTACACCTTC. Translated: CASSPLLGGRKKYGYTF.

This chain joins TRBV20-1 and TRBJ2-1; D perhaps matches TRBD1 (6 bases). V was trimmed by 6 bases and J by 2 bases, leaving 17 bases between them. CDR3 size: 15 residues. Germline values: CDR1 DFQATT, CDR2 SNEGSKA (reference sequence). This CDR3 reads CSAPDGGSPYNEQFF. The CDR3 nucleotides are TGCAGTGCGCCGGATGGGGGCTCACCCTACAATGAGCAGTTCTTC.

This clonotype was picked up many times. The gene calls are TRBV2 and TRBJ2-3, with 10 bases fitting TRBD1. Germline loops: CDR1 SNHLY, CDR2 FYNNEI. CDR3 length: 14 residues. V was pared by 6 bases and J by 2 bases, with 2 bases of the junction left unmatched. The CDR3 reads CASRDRGNTDTQYF. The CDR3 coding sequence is TGTGCCAGCAGGGACAGGGGGAACACAGATACGCAGTATTTT.

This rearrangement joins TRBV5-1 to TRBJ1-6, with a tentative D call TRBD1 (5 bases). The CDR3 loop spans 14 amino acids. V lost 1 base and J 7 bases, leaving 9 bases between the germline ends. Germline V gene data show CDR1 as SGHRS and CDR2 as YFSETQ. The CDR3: CASSLTAGNSPLHF. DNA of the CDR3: TGCGCCAGCAGCTTGACGGCAGGGAATTCACCCCTCCACTTT.

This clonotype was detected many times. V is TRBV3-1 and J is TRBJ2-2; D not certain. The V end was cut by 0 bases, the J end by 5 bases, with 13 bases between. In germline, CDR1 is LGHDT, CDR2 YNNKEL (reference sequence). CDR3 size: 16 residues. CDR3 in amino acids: CASSQEGTPRTGELFF. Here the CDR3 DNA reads TGTGCCAGCAGCCAAGAGGGCACCCCGAGGACCGGGGAGCTGTTTTTT.

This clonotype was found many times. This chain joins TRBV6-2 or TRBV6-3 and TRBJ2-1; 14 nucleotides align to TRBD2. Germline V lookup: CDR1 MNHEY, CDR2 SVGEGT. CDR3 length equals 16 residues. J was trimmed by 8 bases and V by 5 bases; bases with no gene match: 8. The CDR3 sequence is CASSGAGTSGRYEQFF. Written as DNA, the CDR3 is TGTGCCAGCAGTGGGGCCGGGACTAGCGGGAGATATGAGCAGTTCTTC.

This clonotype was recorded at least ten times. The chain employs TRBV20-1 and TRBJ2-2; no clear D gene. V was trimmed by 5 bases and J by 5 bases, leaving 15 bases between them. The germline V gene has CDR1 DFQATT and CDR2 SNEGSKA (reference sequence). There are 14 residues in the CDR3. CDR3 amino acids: CSARTGGKTGELFF. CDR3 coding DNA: TGCAGTGCTCGCACCGGTGGAAAAACCGGGGAGCTGTTTTTT.

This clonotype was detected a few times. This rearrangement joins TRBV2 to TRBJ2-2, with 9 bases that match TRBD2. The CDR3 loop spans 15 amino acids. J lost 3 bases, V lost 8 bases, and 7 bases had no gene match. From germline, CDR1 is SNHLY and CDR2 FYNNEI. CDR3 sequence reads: CASQGTSIDTGELFF. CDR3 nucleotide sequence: TGTGCCAGCCAAGGGACTAGCATCGACACCGGGGAGCTGTTTTTT.

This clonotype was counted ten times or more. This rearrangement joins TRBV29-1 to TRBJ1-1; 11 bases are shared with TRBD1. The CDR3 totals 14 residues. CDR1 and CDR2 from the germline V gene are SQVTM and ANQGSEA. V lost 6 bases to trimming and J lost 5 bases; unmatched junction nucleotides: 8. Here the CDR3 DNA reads TGCAGCGTCACCGGGACAGGGGGAGGGACTGAAGCTTTCTTT. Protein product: CSVTGTGGGTEAFF.

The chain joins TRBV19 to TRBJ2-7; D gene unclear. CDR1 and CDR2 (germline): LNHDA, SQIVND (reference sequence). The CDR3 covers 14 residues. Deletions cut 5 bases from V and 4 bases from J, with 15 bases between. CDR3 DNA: TGTGCCAGTAGTTACCTAACCGAGCCTTACGAGCAGTACTTC. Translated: CASSYLTEPYEQYF.

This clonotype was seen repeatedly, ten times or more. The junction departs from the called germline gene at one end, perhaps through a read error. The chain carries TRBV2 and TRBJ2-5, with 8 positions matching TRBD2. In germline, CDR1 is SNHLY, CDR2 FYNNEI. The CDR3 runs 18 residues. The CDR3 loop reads CASSGAGAVGGYHETQYF. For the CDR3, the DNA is TGTGCCAGCAGTGGAGCGGGAGCTGTTGGGGGGTACCACGAGACCCAGTACTTC.